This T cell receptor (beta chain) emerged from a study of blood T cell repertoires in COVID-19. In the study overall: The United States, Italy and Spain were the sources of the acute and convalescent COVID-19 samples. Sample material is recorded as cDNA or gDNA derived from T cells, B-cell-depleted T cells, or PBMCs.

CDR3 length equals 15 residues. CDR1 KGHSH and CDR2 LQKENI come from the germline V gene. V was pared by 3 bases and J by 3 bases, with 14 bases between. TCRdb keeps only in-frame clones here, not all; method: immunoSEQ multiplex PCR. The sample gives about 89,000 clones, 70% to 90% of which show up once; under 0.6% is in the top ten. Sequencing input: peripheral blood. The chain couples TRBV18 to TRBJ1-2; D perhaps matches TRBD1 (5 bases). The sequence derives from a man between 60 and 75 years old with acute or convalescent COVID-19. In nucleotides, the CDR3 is TGTGCCAGCTCACCTCCTCACACAGGAGACTATGGCTACACCTTC. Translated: CASSPPHTGDYGYTF.